Following are 32 T cell receptor beta chains from one sample sequenced in a study of blood T cells in healthy people across ages. A J-beta primer mix and a sample-barcoded 5' primer were used in a second PCR of roughly 6 to 11 cycles. TCRdb re-called the 5' RACE reads through MiXCR, storing one row per CDR3 protein. This table holds more than 1,400,000 distinct CDR3 sequences, roughly 40% found once. The sequenced material came from blood. The receptor set was obtained from a woman under 30 in good health.

The CDR3 nucleotides are TGTGCCAGCATGAGCGGGGGGTCAACAGATACGCAGTATTTT. Its protein is CASMSGGSTDTQYF. This chain joins TRBV28 and TRBJ2-3; TRBD2 matches at 9 bases. The CDR3 spans 14 residues. The germline gives CDR1 MDHEN, CDR2 SYDVKM. With 7 bases clipped from V and 3 bases from J, the junction kept 5 bases outside the gene matches.

The V gene is TRBV29-1, the J gene TRBJ2-7; 7 bases fit TRBD1. CDR1 and CDR2 (germline): SQVTM, ANQGSEA. The CDR3 is 15 amino acids. Trimming took 6 bases from V and 7 from J; bases not matched to a gene: 18. The CDR3 region has the DNA TGCAGCGTAGCGATCTGGACAGGTCGGGGCAATGAGCAGTACTTC. This codes for CSVAIWTGRGNEQYF.

In regard to this clonotype: This may be a read error: a much more frequent sequence differs by one nucleotide. The chain uses TRBV7-9 and TRBJ2-1, with D perhaps matching TRBD2 (6 bases). The DNA matches TRBJ2-7 better at its end, which makes the J call doubtful. The CDR3 is made up of 15 amino acids. CDR1 and CDR2 (germline): SEHNR, FQNEAQ (reference sequence). The CDR3 DNA sequence: TGTGCCAGCAGCCCTAGCGAGAGCTCCTACAATGAGCAGTACTTC. Translated, it gives CASSPSESSYNEQYF.

This clonotype was counted only a few times. The chain uses TRBV25-1 and TRBJ2-2; D is perhaps TRBD2 (6 bases). This CDR3 region has 18 residues. Germline V gene lookup returns CDR1 MGHDK and CDR2 SYGVNS. V was pared by 4 bases and J by 10 bases, with 28 bases between. Here the CDR3 reads CASSAPLGGPHRGEELFF. The CDR3 nucleotides are TGTGCCAGCAGTGCCCCTCTCGGGGGTCCCCATCGTGGCGAGGAGCTGTTTTTT. Drawing the rest from reference TRBV25-1 and TRBJ2-2, the complete variable domain is EADIYQTPRYLVIGTGKKITLECSQTMGHDKMYWYQQDPGMELHLIHYSYGVNSTEKGDLSSESTVSRIRTEHFPLTLESARPSHTSQYLCASSAPLGGPHRGEELFFGEGSRLTVL.

The chain carries TRBV28 and TRBJ2-7; 7 bases line up with TRBD2. The closer fit of TRBJ2-5 to the DNA end suggests the J call may be wrong. CDR1 and CDR2 (germline): MDHEN, SYDVKM. This CDR3 comprises 14 residues. CDR3 protein: CASRPWGGGETQYF. CDR3 in DNA: TGTGCCAGCAGACCATGGGGGGGGGGAGAGACCCAGTACTTC.

This clonotype was seen at least ten times. The chain is built from TRBV20-1 and TRBJ2-7, with unresolved D. Trimming cost V 2 bases and J 2 bases, with 7 bases left between them. Per the germline V gene, CDR1 is DFQATT and CDR2 is SNEGSKA (reference sequence). The CDR3 runs 12 residues. The CDR3 nucleotides are TGCAGTGCTAGAAACTATGCCTACGAGCAGTACTTC. Amino acid sequence: CSARNYAYEQYF.

This clonotype has more than one count but fewer than ten. V is TRBV6-2 or TRBV6-3 and J is TRBJ2-4; perhaps D is TRBD1 or TRBD2 (5 bases each). This CDR3 has 14 residues. The germline V gene has CDR1 MNHEY and CDR2 SVGEGT. The V end was cut by 4 bases, the J end by 8 bases, with 15 bases between. This chain's CDR3 is CASSLGTTVDIQYF. The CDR3 nucleotides are TGTGCCAGCAGTTTGGGGACCACCGTAGACATTCAGTACTTC.

This clonotype was observed a single time. The chain recombines TRBV7-9 with TRBJ2-5; 8 nucleotides align to TRBD2. The last part of the DNA fits TRBJ2-7 better; the J call may be wrong. CDR1 and CDR2 from the germline V gene are SEHNR and FQNEAQ (reference sequence). This CDR3 comprises 17 residues. CDR3 sequence: CASSFLGGVREPHEQYF. CDR3 DNA: TGTGCCAGCAGCTTCCTCGGGGGGGTGAGGGAACCTCACGAGCAGTACTTC.

This clonotype has a handful of counts. The gene calls are TRBV7-9 and TRBJ2-4, with TRBD2 as a possible D gene (5 bases). The J call may be incorrect, as the DNA end agrees better with TRBJ2-7. CDR1 is SEHNR and CDR2 is FQNEAQ in the germline V gene (reference sequence). This CDR3 region has 15 residues. The CDR3, as DNA: TGTGCCAGCAGCTTAGACTATTGGGAGACCTACGAGCAGTACTTC. Protein sequence: CASSLDYWETYEQYF.

The chain combines TRBV10-3 with TRBJ2-3; maybe TRBD2 (5 bases). CDR1 and CDR2 (germline): ENHRY, SYGVKD. The V gene lost 0 bases and the J gene lost 2 bases, with 15 bases spanning the gap. CDR3 length equals 17 residues. The CDR3 DNA reads TGTGCCATCAGTGAGTCGAAGTGGGCAGACTACACAGATACGCAGTATTTT. Amino acid sequence: CAISESKWADYTDTQYF.

This clonotype was seen a handful of times. V and J are TRBV5-1 and TRBJ2-7; 8 bases align to TRBD2. Germline-derived CDR1 and CDR2 are SGHRS and YFSETQ. This CDR3 is 16 amino acids long. Trimming removed 0 bases from V and 7 bases from J; junction bases left unmatched: 12. DNA of the CDR3: TGCGCCAGCAGCTTGGGGTTAGCGGGAATATCGGCGGAGCAGTACTTC. This encodes CASSLGLAGISAEQYF.

The sample holds one count of this clonotype. Germline is not matched at one junction end, which may reflect a read error. The V gene is TRBV7-2, the J gene TRBJ1-2; 7 bases line up with TRBD1. The CDR3 covers 13 residues. Per germline, CDR1 SGHTA and CDR2 FQGNSA. CDR3 residues: CASGLGTANGYTF. CDR3 nucleotides: TGTGCCAGCGGCTTGGGGACAGCTAATGGCTACACCTTC. Using reference TRBV7-2 and TRBJ1-2 for the parts outside the CDR3, the full variable domain is GAGVSQSPSNKVTEKGKDVELRCDPISGHTALYWYRQSLGQGLEFLIYFQGNSAPDKSGLPSDRFSAERTGGSVSTLTIQRTQQEDSAVYLCASGLGTANGYTFGSGTRLTVV.

The chain employs TRBV6-6 and TRBJ2-5; 8 bases agree with TRBD2. This CDR3 has 13 residues. CDR1 and CDR2 from the germline V gene are MNHNY and SVGAGI (reference sequence). V lost 5 bases to trimming and J lost 11 bases; unmatched junction nucleotides: 10. The CDR3 DNA reads as TGTGCCAGCAGTCAGGGACTAGTCAATGAGCAGTACTTC. This sequence encodes CASSQGLVNEQYF.

The CDR3, as DNA: TGTGCCAGCAGTTTTAATAGGGGTCTCAACATTCAGTACTTC. This gives the protein CASSFNRGLNIQYF. This sequence joins TRBV28 and TRBJ2-4; weak D call: TRBD1 (5 bases). The CDR3 sequence is 14 residues long. Trimming removed 3 bases from V and 7 bases from J, with 13 bases in between. CDR1 MDHEN and CDR2 SYDVKM come from the germline V gene.

Comments on this clonotype: The germline gene is not matched at one end of the junction; a read error may be the cause. This chain joins TRBV5-1 and TRBJ2-1; weak D call: TRBD2 (5 bases). The CDR3 is 13 residues long. Germline CDR1 SGHRS, CDR2 YFSETQ. CDR3 protein: CTSSVDAAVEQFF. In nucleotides, the CDR3 is TGCACCAGCAGCGTGGACGCAGCGGTAGAGCAGTTCTTC. The full variable domain, with the rest looked up from reference TRBV5-1 and TRBJ2-1, is KAGVTQTPRYLIKTRGQQVTLSCSPISGHRSVSWYQQTPGQGLQFLFEYFSETQRNKGNFPGRFSGRQFSNSRSEMNVSTLELGDSALYLCTSSVDAAVEQFFGPGTRLTVL.

This clonotype was detected only a few times. This rearrangement joins TRBV11-2 to TRBJ2-1; TRBD2 aligns across 10 bases. Unmatched junction bases numbered 4, after V lost 1 base and J lost 10 bases. The germline CDR1 and CDR2 sequences are SGHAT and FQNNGV. This CDR3 is built from 14 residues. CDR3: CASSLVGLAVEQFF. The CDR3 DNA reads as TGTGCCAGCAGCTTAGTCGGACTAGCGGTAGAGCAGTTCTTC.

The chain recombines TRBV11-2 with TRBJ2-1; 11 positions agree with TRBD2. Germline trimming cut 5 bases from V and 8 bases from J; bases unmatched to any gene: 5. Germline V gene data show CDR1 as SGHAT and CDR2 as FQNNGV. The CDR3 totals 14 residues. Here the CDR3 reads CASSPTSGSDEQFF. The CDR3 DNA sequence: TGTGCCAGCAGCCCTACTAGCGGGAGCGATGAGCAGTTCTTC.

This clonotype was counted a few times. The gene calls are TRBV12-3 or TRBV12-4 and TRBJ1-2; no clear D. V was shortened by 2 bases and J by 4 bases, with 8 bases between the two germline ends. This CDR3 comprises 13 residues. The CDR3 here is CASSLRTLYGYTF. CDR3 DNA sequence: TGTGCCAGCAGTTTACGTACCCTCTATGGCTACACCTTC.

This clonotype was recorded a few times. V gene TRBV6-5 combines with J gene TRBJ2-1; D unclear. From germline, CDR1 is MNHEY and CDR2 SVGAGI. V lost 7 bases and J lost 10, with 17 bases in between. This CDR3 has 13 amino acids. The DNA of the CDR3 is TGTGCCAGCAAAAGGGTCGACCTCTTGGAGCAGTTCTTC. Translating gives CASKRVDLLEQFF.

This clonotype was observed many times. This chain connects TRBV4-1 to TRBJ2-3; D is possibly TRBD2 (5 bases). CDR1 and CDR2 (germline): MGHRA, YSYEKL. Trimming removed 0 bases from V and 2 bases from J, with 12 bases in between. This CDR3 spans 16 amino acids. The CDR3 DNA sequence: TGCGCCAGCAGCCAAGATCTTGGACTTAACACAGATACGCAGTATTTT. Protein: CASSQDLGLNTDTQYF.

The chain is built from TRBV5-1 and TRBJ1-2; weak D call: TRBD1 (6 bases). The CDR3 contains 16 residues. Trimming cost V 0 bases and J 3 bases, with 15 bases left between them. The germline gives CDR1 SGHRS, CDR2 YFSETQ. The CDR3 DNA reads as TGCGCCAGCAGCTTGGAAGCCGGGGGCGACGACTATGGCTACACCTTC. This translates into CASSLEAGGDDYGYTF.

The rearrangement links TRBV6-5 to TRBJ2-4, with D possibly being TRBD1 or TRBD2 (5 bases each). V lost 0 bases and J 0 bases, leaving 15 bases between the germline ends. The germline CDR1 and CDR2 sequences are MNHEY and SVGAGI. CDR3 length: 18 residues. The CDR3 is CASSYSMGVGVAKNIQYF. In DNA form, the CDR3 reads TGTGCCAGCAGTTACTCGATGGGGGTGGGAGTAGCCAAAAACATTCAGTACTTC.

The chain couples TRBV27 to TRBJ2-7; TRBD1 matches at 9 bases. There are 14 residues in the CDR3. The germline gives CDR1 MNHEY, CDR2 SMNVEV (reference sequence). With 3 bases clipped from V and 6 bases from J, the junction kept 6 bases outside the gene matches. DNA for the CDR3: TGTGCCAGCAGTTTCGGGACAGGGAAAGGCGAGCAGTACTTC. Translation: CASSFGTGKGEQYF.

The chain employs TRBV28 and TRBJ2-3, with D tentatively TRBD2 (6 bases). Trimming removed 8 bases at V and 5 bases at J, with 17 bases between. Per the germline V gene, CDR1 is MDHEN and CDR2 is SYDVKM. The CDR3 contains 14 residues. The CDR3 nucleotides read TGTGCCAGCGGGCTTGGAGGGAAAATAGATACGCAGTATTTT. This gives the protein CASGLGGKIDTQYF.

J is TRBJ1-1 and V is TRBV5-1; no clear D gene. Trimming took off 0 bases at V and 2 bases at J, with 11 bases between the two ends. CDR1 and CDR2 from the germline V gene are SGHRS and YFSETQ. The CDR3 has 15 residues. CDR3 bases: TGCGCCAGCAGCTTGGAAAACTTGGGAAACACTGAAGCTTTCTTT. The encoded protein is CASSLENLGNTEAFF.

Regarding this clonotype: Since no conserved phenylalanine or tryptophan closes the CDR3, a read error is the likely cause. The chain employs TRBV7-9 and TRBJ1-4, with D possibly TRBD1 on 5 matching bases. Per the germline V gene, CDR1 is SEHNR and CDR2 is FQNEAQ (reference sequence). The CDR3 has 15 residues. With 5 bases removed from V and 4 bases from J, the gap between germline ends came to 14 bases. CDR3 region: CASSPTGPNNEKLFL. The CDR3 DNA is TGTGCCAGCAGCCCCACGGGGCCGAATAATGAAAAACTGTTTCTT.

As concerns this clonotype: Given a much more abundant clone one base away, this may be a read error. The rearrangement uses TRBV10-3 and TRBJ2-1; D is undetermined. The better agreement between TRBJ2-7 and the DNA end casts doubt on the J call. Germline V gene sequence: CDR1 ENHRY, CDR2 SYGVKD. The CDR3 is 12 residues long. Here the CDR3 DNA reads TGTGCCATCAGTGAGTCGTACAATGAGCAGTACTTC. It is translated as CAISESYNEQYF.

The J gene is TRBJ1-2, the V gene TRBV6-6, with D possibly TRBD1 on 6 matching bases. V was pared by 11 bases and J by 4 bases, with 17 bases between. Germline V gene data show CDR1 as MNHNY and CDR2 as SVGAGI (reference sequence). The CDR3 contains 13 residues. CDR3 DNA: TGTGCCGCAAATTCGGGGGGCGGCTATGGCTACACCTTC. Amino acid sequence: CAANSGGGYGYTF.

There are a few counts of this clonotype. The V and J genes are TRBV25-1 and TRBJ1-2; D possibly corresponds to TRBD1 (5 bases). V shed 4 bases and J shed 2 bases, with 11 bases lying between them. Per germline, CDR1 MGHDK and CDR2 SYGVNS. The CDR3 covers 14 residues. The CDR3 reads CASSVEGPNYGYTF. The DNA of the CDR3 is TGTGCCAGCAGTGTTGAGGGGCCCAACTATGGCTACACCTTC.

This clonotype was seen only a few times. V gene TRBV3-1 combines with J gene TRBJ1-2; D is unresolved. V gave up 5 bases and J gave up 6 bases, with 13 bases separating them. This CDR3 is built from 13 residues. CDR1 is LGHDT and CDR2 is YNNKEL in the germline V gene (reference sequence). CDR3 bases: TGTGCCAGCAGCGTCCCATCCGGGGATGGCTACACCTTC. It translates to CASSVPSGDGYTF.

This sequence joins TRBV3-1 and TRBJ1-1, with 8 bases aligning to TRBD1. V shed 1 base and J 5 bases; nucleotides not matched to a gene: 12. In germline, CDR1 is LGHDT, CDR2 YNNKEL (reference sequence). The CDR3 is 17 amino acids. CDR3 sequence (DNA): TGTGCCAGCAGCCAAGTCTCCAACACAGGGGGATTGACTGAAGCTTTCTTT. It translates to CASSQVSNTGGLTEAFF.

There are many counts of this clonotype. The chain combines TRBV7-9 with TRBJ2-7; no firm D call. V lost 7 bases to trimming and J lost 0 bases, with 4 bases between them. The CDR3 sequence is 11 residues long. CDR1 and CDR2 from the germline V gene are SEHNR and FQNEAQ (reference sequence). The CDR3 spells CASTYSYEQYF. The DNA of the CDR3 is TGTGCCAGCACGTACTCCTACGAGCAGTACTTC.